Listed here are 27 T cell receptor beta chains from one sample, sequenced in a study of T cell responses to AZD1222 COVID-19 vaccine. This table comes from immunoSEQ multiplex PCR, and its TCRdb copy is limited to in-frame clones, with some not included. This table has approximately 180,000 clones, 85% to 95% appearing once. The specimen comprised peripheral blood, sampled on day 0 of AZD1222 vaccination. The source is an adult in good health.

The chain is built from TRBV4-1 and TRBJ1-2, with TRBD1 matching over 7 bases. This CDR3 is built from 16 residues. V gave up 1 base and J gave up 8 bases; unmatched junction bases: 13. In germline, CDR1 is MGHRA, CDR2 YSYEKL. In nucleotides, the CDR3 is TGCGCCAGCAGCCAAGTTAACTTACAGGGGACTATGGGCTACACCTTC. Its translation: CASSQVNLQGTMGYTF.

The CDR3 nucleotides are TGTGCCAGCAGCCAAGACCACAGACGGGGTTCCTATAGCAATCAGCCCCAGCATTTT. This encodes CASSQDHRRGSYSNQPQHF. The V and J genes are TRBV14 and TRBJ1-5; D unclear. Trimming left V 0 bases short and J 0 bases short, with 18 bases between. Germline V CDR1 and CDR2: SGHDN, FVKESK. The CDR3 totals 19 residues.

The sample holds one count of this clone. The rearrangement links TRBV21-1 to TRBJ1-5; TRBD1 is the table's D call and was not checked against the DNA. TRBV21-1 is recorded as a pseudogene. The CDR3 totals 19 residues. The DNA for the CDR3 is TGTGCCAGCAGCAAAAAGAGACAGCCCTCTTTTTATAGCAATCAGCCCCAGCATTTT. It codes for CASSKKRQPSFYSNQPQHF.

The chain couples TRBV3-1 (or the pseudogene TRBV3-2) to TRBJ2-7, with no clear D. Germline CDR1 reads LGHDT; CDR2 reads YNNKEL (reference sequence). V lost 1 base, J lost 1 base, and 8 bases lay in between. CDR3 length equals 14 residues. The CDR3 nucleotides read TGTGCCAGCAGCCAAGGCGATCAGTCCTACGAGCAGTACTTC. The encoded protein is CASSQGDQSYEQYF.

V usage is TRBV6-5 and J usage is TRBJ1-1; D gene unclear. The germline gives CDR1 MNHEY, CDR2 SVGAGI. This CDR3 is 14 amino acids long. Trimming left V 3 bases short and J 4 bases short, with 12 bases between. The CDR3 DNA is TGTGCCAGCAGTTATTTTAAGATGGGCACTGAAGCTTTCTTT. Translation gives CASSYFKMGTEAFF.

V and J are TRBV24-1 and TRBJ2-5, with 7 bases matching TRBD1. This CDR3 is built from 15 residues. Losses at the gene ends were 3 bases for V and 5 bases for J; bases not matched to a gene: 8. The germline CDR1 and CDR2 sequences are KGHDR and SFDVKD. CDR3 in amino acids: CATSDPDRSRETQYF. CDR3 nucleotides: TGTGCCACCAGTGATCCGGACAGGAGTCGGGAGACCCAGTACTTC.

The rearrangement links TRBV27 to TRBJ1-5, with D possibly TRBD1 on 6 matching bases. Germline CDR1 reads MNHEY; CDR2 reads SMNVEV (reference sequence). The CDR3 has 14 amino acids. Between the trimmed V and J ends, which lost 5 bases and 4 bases, there was a span of 12 bases. CDR3 residues: CASSVQGGNQPQHF. CDR3 nucleotide sequence: TGTGCCAGCAGTGTACAGGGAGGTAATCAGCCCCAGCATTTT.

This chain connects TRBV19 to TRBJ2-1, with 10 bases matching TRBD2. CDR1 is LNHDA and CDR2 is SQIVND in the germline V gene (reference sequence). CDR3 length equals 22 residues. Losses at the gene ends were 3 bases for V and 0 bases for J; bases not matched to a gene: 20. The CDR3 spells CASSITYPWIAGGRSSYNEQFF. The CDR3 coding sequence is TGTGCCAGTAGTATTACGTATCCTTGGATAGCGGGGGGCCGGAGCTCCTACAATGAGCAGTTCTTC.

The gene calls are TRBV5-1 and TRBJ1-1; tentatively, D is TRBD1 (5 bases). V was trimmed by 5 bases and J by 1 base, leaving 12 bases between them. Germline-derived CDR1 and CDR2 are SGHRS and YFSETQ. This CDR3 has 14 amino acids. DNA for the CDR3: TGCGCCAGCAGTCACGGGACGGGGAACACTGAAGCTTTCTTT. It is translated as CASSHGTGNTEAFF.

This chain connects TRBV25-1 to TRBJ1-3, with 7 bases fitting TRBD1. CDR1 and CDR2 from the germline V gene are MGHDK and SYGVNS. This CDR3 region has 14 residues. The trim removed 5 bases at V and 2 bases at J, leaving 3 bases unmatched. The CDR3 reads CASSSTGTGNTIYF. As DNA, the CDR3 is TGTGCCAGCAGTTCGACAGGGACTGGAAACACCATATATTTT.

J is TRBJ2-7 and V is TRBV18, with 12 bases aligning to TRBD2. This CDR3 contains 14 residues. V was pared by 3 bases and J by 5 bases, with 2 bases of the junction left unmatched. Germline loops: CDR1 KGHSH, CDR2 LQKENI. As DNA, the CDR3 is TGTGCCAGCTCACCGAGACTAGCGGGAGACGAGCAGTACTTC. Translating it yields CASSPRLAGDEQYF.

J is TRBJ1-2 and V is TRBV7-2; tentative D call: TRBD1 (5 bases). The V end lost 0 bases, the J end lost 5 bases, and 10 bases lay between the germline ends. Germline loops: CDR1 SGHTA, CDR2 FQGNSA. The CDR3 totals 14 residues. CDR3 in amino acids: CASSLAWEGYGYTF. The CDR3 DNA is TGTGCCAGCAGCTTAGCCTGGGAGGGGTATGGCTACACCTTC.

The chain couples TRBV11-2 to TRBJ1-3; D perhaps matches TRBD1 (5 bases). Germline CDR1 is SGHAT and CDR2 is FQNNGV. This CDR3 spans 17 amino acids. V lost 0 bases, J lost 0 bases, and 12 bases lay in between. CDR3 sequence: CASSLDHFRDSGNTIYF. CDR3 DNA sequence: TGTGCCAGCAGCTTAGATCACTTCAGGGACTCTGGAAACACCATATATTTT.

This chain joins TRBV10-2 and TRBJ2-5; D is uncertain. Germline V gives CDR1 WSHSY, CDR2 SAAADI. The CDR3 is made up of 14 amino acids. The V end was cut by 6 bases, the J end by 0 bases, with 11 bases between. The CDR3 protein is CASRGNQYQETQYF. CDR3 nucleotide sequence: TGCGCCAGCAGAGGGAATCAATACCAAGAGACCCAGTACTTC.

This clone showed up just once. The V and J genes are TRBV29-1 and TRBJ2-3; tentatively, D is TRBD2 (5 bases). The CDR3 covers 14 residues. Germline V gene lookup returns CDR1 SQVTM and CDR2 ANQGSEA. V was clipped by 5 bases and J by 4 bases, with 16 bases between them. The CDR3 DNA sequence: TGCAGCGTTCCCCCCTTAGGCGGGTCAGATACGCAGTATTTT. This gives the protein CSVPPLGGSDTQYF.

The rearrangement links TRBV9 to TRBJ1-1, with unresolved D. CDR3 length: 13 amino acids. CDR1 and CDR2 (germline): SGDLS, YYNGEE. The V gene lost 4 bases and the J gene lost 11 bases, with 18 bases spanning the gap. The DNA for the CDR3 is TGTGCCAGCAGCCCCAGTCAGGCTGGGGTGGCTTTCTTT. It codes for CASSPSQAGVAFF.

This clone showed up just a few times. J is TRBJ2-1 and V is TRBV10-3; 13 bases are a match to TRBD2. CDR1 and CDR2 (germline): ENHRY, SYGVKD. The length of the CDR3 is 15 residues. The V gene end was trimmed by 7 bases and the J gene end by 8 bases; junction bases not matched to a gene: 8. The CDR3 DNA sequence: TGTGCCATCACTAGGACTAGCGGGAGTACAGATGAGCAGTTCTTC. Amino acid sequence: CAITRTSGSTDEQFF.

Here the CDR3 reads CASSSRWGGVRGETQYF. In nucleotides, the CDR3 is TGTGCCAGCAGCTCCCGCTGGGGAGGGGTCCGCGGAGAGACCCAGTACTTC. The V gene is TRBV7-2, the J gene TRBJ2-5; TRBD2 aligns across 7 bases. The CDR3 extends over 17 amino acids. V shed 4 bases, J shed 4 bases, and the junction held 15 bases outside the gene matches. Germline V gives CDR1 SGHTA, CDR2 FQGNSA.

This chain uses TRBV7-3 with TRBJ1-2; D not certain. Between the trimmed V and J ends, which lost 3 bases and 0 bases, there was a span of 5 bases. Looked up from germline, CDR1 is SGHTA and CDR2 is FQGTGA. This CDR3 region has 13 residues. CDR3 nucleotides: TGTGCCAGCAGCTTTGGGTCTAACTATGGCTACACCTTC. Protein sequence: CASSFGSNYGYTF.

The V and J genes are TRBV7-2 and TRBJ2-5; D is ambiguous. The V gene's germline CDR1 is SGHTA and CDR2 FQGNSA. Trimming took 5 bases from V and 3 from J, leaving 16 bases between them. This CDR3 region has 15 residues. DNA of the CDR3: TGTGCCAGCAGCCCTACAGTTCTCTCCGAAGAGACCCAGTACTTC. Amino acids: CASSPTVLSEETQYF.

The CDR3 loop is CSASSPGLTDGYTF. DNA for the CDR3: TGCAGTGCTAGTTCTCCGGGGCTTACGGATGGCTACACCTTC. The chain has TRBV20-1 and TRBJ1-2, with a tentative D call TRBD1 (5 bases). Germline V lookup: CDR1 DFQATT, CDR2 SNEGSKA (reference sequence). Trimming took 3 bases from V and 6 from J, leaving 17 bases between them. The CDR3 extends over 14 amino acids.

This chain joins TRBV5-1 and TRBJ1-1, with 7 bases fitting TRBD1. The ends lost 2 bases at V and 8 bases at J; junction bases unmatched: 3. From germline, CDR1 is SGHRS and CDR2 YFSETQ. CDR3 length equals 12 residues. CDR3 sequence: CASSFETGEAFF. The CDR3 DNA sequence: TGCGCCAGCAGCTTCGAGACAGGGGAAGCTTTCTTT.

The genes are TRBV13 and TRBJ1-5; D unresolved. CDR3 length: 12 residues. In germline, CDR1 is PRHDT, CDR2 FYEKMQ (reference sequence). V was shortened by 4 bases and J by 3 bases, with 4 bases between the two germline ends. This chain's CDR3 is CASSSHNQPQHF. The CDR3, as DNA: TGTGCCAGCAGCTCCCACAATCAGCCCCAGCATTTT.

J is TRBJ1-1 and V is TRBV5-1; a possible D gene is TRBD1 (5 bases). Germline V gene lookup returns CDR1 SGHRS and CDR2 YFSETQ. V gave up 4 bases and J gave up 4 bases, with 11 bases separating them. The CDR3 has 13 amino acids. The CDR3 coding sequence is TGCGCCAGCAGCCCTGTGCAGGGCACTGAAGCTTTCTTT. This codes for CASSPVQGTEAFF.

The chain's CDR3 is CASSQGPGGVYGYTF. The CDR3 DNA sequence: TGCGCCAGCAGCCAAGGCCCGGGTGGGGTCTATGGCTACACCTTC. This sequence joins TRBV4-1 and TRBJ1-2; D is unresolved. The length of the CDR3 is 15 residues. The V end lost 1 base, the J end lost 4 bases, and 13 bases lay between the germline ends. From germline, CDR1 is MGHRA and CDR2 YSYEKL.

J is TRBJ2-3 and V is TRBV29-1; perhaps D is TRBD1 or TRBD2 (5 bases each). Trimming removed 2 bases from V and 0 bases from J, with 12 bases in between. The CDR3 runs 15 residues. The germline gives CDR1 SQVTM, CDR2 ANQGSEA. CDR3 nucleotide sequence: TGCAGCGTTGAAAGGGCAGGGAGTAGCACAGATACGCAGTATTTT. Residues: CSVERAGSSTDTQYF.

This clone was counted between two and nine times. The rearrangement links TRBV27 to TRBJ1-6; 9 nucleotides align to TRBD1. V lost 7 bases to trimming and J lost 4 bases; unmatched junction nucleotides: 11. This CDR3 comprises 17 residues. CDR1 MNHEY and CDR2 SMNVEV come from the germline V gene (reference sequence). DNA of the CDR3: TGTGCCAGCAAGGCCTCGGACAGGGGAAAGTATAATTCACCCCTCCACTTT. It encodes CASKASDRGKYNSPLHF.